This TCR beta chain was profiled in a study of cytomegalovirus exposure and HLA in healthy donors. Researchers ran the PCR with 60 Vbeta and 13 Jbeta primers. The data were produced by immunoSEQ multiplex PCR, yet TCRdb's version contains in-frame clones alone and is incomplete. The sample data list under 200,000 clones. Overall study results and limits: Highly shared sequence variants in one cluster were likely a sequencing artifact.

For this clone: Its antigen remains unidentified.

The CDR3 extends over 11 amino acids. V was pared by 11 bases and J by 1 base, with 1 base of the junction left unmatched. Germline lookup yields CDR1 SNHLY and CDR2 FYNNEI. The chain carries TRBV2 and TRBJ2-5; 7 positions match TRBD2. Source material: PBMCs. This clonotype was obtained from a man younger than 45 in good health and CMV-seronegative. The DNA for the CDR3 is TGTGCCGGGGGGGTCCAAGAGACCCAGTACTTC. Translated, it gives CAGGVQETQYF.